The T cell receptor beta chain under discussion was sequenced for a study of T-cell reconstitution after alpha-beta-depleted transplantation in children. TCRbeta library preparation incorporated unique molecular identifiers. In TCRdb, the PCR reads were re-called with MiXCR into one record per CDR3 protein. There are 200,000 to 250,000 distinct CDR3 sequences in the sample; around 13% occur only once, and 2% to 3% lies in the top ten. This CDR3 has 15 residues. Germline V CDR1 and CDR2: MNHEY, SVGAGI. With 2 bases removed from V and 1 base from J, the gap between germline ends came to 11 bases. This clonotype came up many times.

The material was PBMCs from the stem cell graft donor, obtained from the stem cell graft. This sequence was found in a human donor who donated a stem cell graft to a child with acute lymphoblastic leukemia. This rearrangement joins TRBV6-5 to TRBJ1-1, with D possibly TRBD1 on 5 matching bases. The CDR3 is CASSYEAGRNTEAFF. The CDR3 nucleotides are TGTGCCAGCAGTTACGAGGCAGGGAGGAACACTGAAGCTTTCTTT.